This TCR beta chain came from a study of blood T cells in healthy people across ages. At the level of the study: About one barcoded beta molecule was captured per two T cells (by template switching).

Comments on this clonotype: The antigen is not known.

Alongside a J-beta primer mix, a sample-barcoded 5' primer served in a second PCR lasting about 7 to 11 cycles. MiXCR was run by TCRdb on the 5' RACE reads, yielding one entry per CDR3 protein. The data hold around 690,000 distinct CDR3 sequences, with roughly 58% observed a single time. Findings and caveats of the study: Diversity was estimated from one million T cells, and these estimates were considered underestimates.

CDR3 length equals 13 residues. The junction had 13 bases not matched to a gene; V was cut back by 4 bases and J by 11 bases. Per the germline V gene, CDR1 is DFQATT and CDR2 is SNEGSKA (reference sequence). This sequence originates from a man between 60 and 75 years old in good health. The chain carries TRBV20-1 and TRBJ2-5, with 7 bases lining up with TRBD1. Sequencing was carried out using blood. Here the CDR3 DNA reads TGCAGTGCTATCGGGACAGCCTTGGGGGAGCAGTACTTC. This encodes CSAIGTALGEQYF.